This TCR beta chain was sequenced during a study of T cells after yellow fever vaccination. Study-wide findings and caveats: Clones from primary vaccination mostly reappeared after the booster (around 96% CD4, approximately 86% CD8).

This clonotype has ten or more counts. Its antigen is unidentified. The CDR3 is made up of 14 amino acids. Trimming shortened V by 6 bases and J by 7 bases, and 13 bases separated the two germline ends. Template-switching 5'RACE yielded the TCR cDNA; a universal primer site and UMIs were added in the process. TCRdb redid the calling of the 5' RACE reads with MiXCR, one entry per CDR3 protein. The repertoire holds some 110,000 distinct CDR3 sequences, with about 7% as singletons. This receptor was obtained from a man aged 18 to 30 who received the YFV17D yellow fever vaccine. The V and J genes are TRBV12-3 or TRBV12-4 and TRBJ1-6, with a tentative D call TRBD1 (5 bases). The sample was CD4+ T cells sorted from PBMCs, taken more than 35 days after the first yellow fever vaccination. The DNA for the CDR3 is TGTGCCAGCAGCCTTCGGGACGGAAATTCACCCCTCCACTTT. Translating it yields CASSLRDGNSPLHF.